This section outlines one TCR beta chain sequence together with its context. This entry is derived from a study of blood T cells in healthy people across ages. Caucasian, healthy and from Russia, the donors were aged between about 6 and 90. It was with a sample-barcoded 5' primer and a J-beta primer mix that a second PCR of about 6 to 12 cycles was run. Template switching added a 12-random-nucleotide identifier to every cDNA molecule. From the 5' RACE reads, TCRdb called clonotypes with MiXCR, one entry per CDR3 protein. The table shows hundreds of thousands of distinct CDR3 sequences, with 21% occurring only once. CDR1 is SGHRS and CDR2 is YFSETQ in the germline V gene. Trimming left V 4 bases short and J 1 base short, with 10 bases between. The CDR3 is made up of 14 amino acids.

The sequenced material came from blood. This chain links TRBV5-1 with TRBJ2-3; D ambiguous. The TCR comes from a man between 65 and 80 years old in good health. The CDR3 nucleotides are TGCGCCAGCAGCCCCATAGGCCGCACAGATACGCAGTATTTT. It translates to CASSPIGRTDTQYF.